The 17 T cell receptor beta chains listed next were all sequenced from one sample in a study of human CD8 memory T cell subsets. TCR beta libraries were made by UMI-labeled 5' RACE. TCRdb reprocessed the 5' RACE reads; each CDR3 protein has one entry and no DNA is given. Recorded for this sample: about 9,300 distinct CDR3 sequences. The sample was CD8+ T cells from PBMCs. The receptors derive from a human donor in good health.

CDR3 sequence: CASSQDRVNEQYF. The V gene is TRBV5-1, the J gene TRBJ2-7; no DNA is available, so the TRBD1 call from TCRdb remains unchecked. This CDR3 has 13 residues. CDR1 and CDR2 (germline): SGHRS, YFSETQ. Variable domain in full (rest from reference TRBV5-1 and TRBJ2-7): KAGVTQTPRYLIKTRGQQVTLSCSPISGHRSVSWYQQTPGQGLQFLFEYFSETQRNKGNFPGRFSGRQFSNSRSEMNVSTLELGDSALYLCASSQDRVNEQYFGPGTRLTVT.

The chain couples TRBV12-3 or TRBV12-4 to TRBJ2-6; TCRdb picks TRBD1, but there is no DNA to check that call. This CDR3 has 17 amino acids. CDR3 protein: CASTSPGQPSGANVLTF.

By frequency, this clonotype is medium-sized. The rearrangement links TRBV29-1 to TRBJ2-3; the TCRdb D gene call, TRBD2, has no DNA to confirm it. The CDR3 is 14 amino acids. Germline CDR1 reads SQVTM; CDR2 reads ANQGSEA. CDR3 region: CSVPSPSRTDTQYF.

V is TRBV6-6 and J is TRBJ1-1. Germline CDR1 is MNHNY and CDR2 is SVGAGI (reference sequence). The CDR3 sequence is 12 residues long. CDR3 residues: CASSYTDTEAFF.

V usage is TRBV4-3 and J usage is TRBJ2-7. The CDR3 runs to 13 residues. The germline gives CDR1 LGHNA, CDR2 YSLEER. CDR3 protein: CASSHAQNYEQYF.

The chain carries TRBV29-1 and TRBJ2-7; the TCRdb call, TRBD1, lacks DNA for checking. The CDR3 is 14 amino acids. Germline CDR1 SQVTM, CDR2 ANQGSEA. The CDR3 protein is CSVEPGTGTYEQYF.

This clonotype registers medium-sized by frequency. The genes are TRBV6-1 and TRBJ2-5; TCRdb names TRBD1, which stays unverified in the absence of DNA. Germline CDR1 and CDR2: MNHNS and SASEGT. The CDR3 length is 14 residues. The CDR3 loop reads CASSIGDNQETQYF.

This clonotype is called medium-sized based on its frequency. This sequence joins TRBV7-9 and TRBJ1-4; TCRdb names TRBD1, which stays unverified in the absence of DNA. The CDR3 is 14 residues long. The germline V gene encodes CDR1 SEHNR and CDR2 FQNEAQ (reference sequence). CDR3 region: CASSPGQSNEKLFF.

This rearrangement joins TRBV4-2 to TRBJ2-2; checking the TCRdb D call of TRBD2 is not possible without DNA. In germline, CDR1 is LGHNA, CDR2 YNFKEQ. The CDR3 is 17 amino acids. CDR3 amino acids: CASSQELAGGTTGELFF.

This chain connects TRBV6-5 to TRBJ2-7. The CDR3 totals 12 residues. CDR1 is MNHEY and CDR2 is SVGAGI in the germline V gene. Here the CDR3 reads CASSYSGFEQYF.

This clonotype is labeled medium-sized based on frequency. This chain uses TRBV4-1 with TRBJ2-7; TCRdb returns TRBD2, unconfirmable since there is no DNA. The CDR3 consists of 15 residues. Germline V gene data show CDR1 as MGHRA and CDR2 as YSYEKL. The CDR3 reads CASSQDQGTPYEQYF.

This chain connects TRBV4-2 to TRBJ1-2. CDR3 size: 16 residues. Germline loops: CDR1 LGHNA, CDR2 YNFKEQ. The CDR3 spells CASSQVGQGVDYGYTF.

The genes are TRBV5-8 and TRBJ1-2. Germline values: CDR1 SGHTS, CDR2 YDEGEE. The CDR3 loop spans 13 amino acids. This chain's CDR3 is CASSWTDRGGYTF.

CDR3 in amino acids: CASSYQTGTSGGSEEQFF. The V gene is TRBV6-2 or TRBV6-3, the J gene TRBJ2-1; there is no DNA to check the TCRdb D call of TRBD2. Germline CDR1 is MNHEY and CDR2 is SVGEGT. This CDR3 spans 18 amino acids.

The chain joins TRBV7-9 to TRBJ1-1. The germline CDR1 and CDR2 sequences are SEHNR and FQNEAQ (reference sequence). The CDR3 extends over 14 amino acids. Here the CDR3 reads CASSLGRSDTEAFF. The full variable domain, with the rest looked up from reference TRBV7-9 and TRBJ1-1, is DTGVSQNPRHKITKRGQNVTFRCDPISEHNRLYWYRQTLGQGPEFLTYFQNEAQLEKSRLLSDRFSAERPKGSFSTLEIQRTEQGDSAMYLCASSLGRSDTEAFFGQGTRLTVV.

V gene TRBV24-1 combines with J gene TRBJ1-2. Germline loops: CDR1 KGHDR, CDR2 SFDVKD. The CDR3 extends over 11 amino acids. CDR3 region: CATSDSNGYTF.

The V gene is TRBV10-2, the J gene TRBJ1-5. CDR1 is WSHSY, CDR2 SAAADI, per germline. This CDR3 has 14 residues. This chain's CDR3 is CASSEEREVQPQHF.